The sequence of this TCR beta chain was determined in a study of shared clonotypes between healthy human individuals (dated by TCRdb to 2018 to 2020). Study-wide context: The cohort comprised two women and a few men aged 18 to 49 years. The study deeply sequenced blood TCR repertoires of several healthy adults to estimate repertoire size and the extent of clonotype sharing between individuals. Different laboratories and diverse techniques were used to prepare libraries and sequence TCR repertoires, to increase sequencing depth and limit assay-specific biases. Per donor, leukapheresis produced somewhere between about 0.94 and 9.5 billion PBMCs. For each donor, CD4 naive and CD4 memory were each run on three plates, CD8 naive on two plates, and CD8 memory on one plate. Study-wide conclusions, independent of this receptor: The small number of donors limited the genetic and exposure-history diversity represented. Higher generation probabilities were observed for clonotypes shared by all four sorted-subset donors than for non-shared clonotypes. Based on pairwise subsampling, the degree of clonotype sharing among donors was expected to be affected by sequencing depth. Across a few donors, approximately 4.9% of naive CD4, 3.5% of naive CD8, under 2.5% of memory CD4, and about 0.4% of memory CD8 clonotypes were shared. Incomplete sequencing was indicated by rarefaction of sorted-subset datasets, despite the large sequencing depth. Sampling was restricted to blood, and TCR repertoires in tissues likely differ from the TCR repertoires found in blood. Larger estimated clonotype richness was generally found for naive subsets than for memory subsets.

Cut back by 4 bases and 2 bases, the V and J ends lie 13 bases apart. From the germline V gene, CDR1 is SGHRS and CDR2 is YFSETQ. There are 15 amino acids in the CDR3, from cysteine to phenylalanine inclusive. Here the CDR3 DNA is all that survives: 45 bases in frame from base 1. This clone was recorded once. Its target antigen remains unknown. There are no base qualities to consult, and no much larger clone falls within one base. Using the deep immunoSEQ assay, multiplex PCR amplified TCR CDR3 regions from genomic DNA. Extracted genomic DNA from each cell subset was distributed evenly across all wells of several immunoSEQ 96-well plates, and each plate was treated as a replicate. For sorted subsets, 200 to 250 ng of genomic DNA, equivalent to roughly 33,000 T cell genomes, went into each replicate PCR. Purified libraries were quantified with a Qubit 3.0 fluorometer, sized on a Bioanalyzer 2100, and re-quantified with the KAPA Library Quantification kit. Every immunoSEQ 96-well plate was sequenced on a separate single-read 150-cycle Illumina NextSeq 550 flow cell. Regarding the original processing steps: The immunoSEQ output contained only junctional sequences without quality scores, so filtering could not match that applied to full-length reads. To assign V/J genes and CDR3, sequences were annotated against IMGT germline references using PyIR, a Python wrapper for IgBLAST v1.9. Reads were filtered out if the reads had weak V/J assignments (E-value above 1e-6), no CDR3, stop codons, out-of-frame junctions, or ambiguous translated residues. V3J clonotypes were defined as sequences sharing the same inferred V gene, J gene, and CDR3 amino acid sequence. Percentage overlap between repertoires was computed as shared unique clonotypes divided by the size of the smaller repertoire. Richness of each repertoire was evaluated using RTK rarefaction, the Chao1 estimator, and Recon v2.1 estimates of unobserved clonotypes. Generation probabilities were computed with OLGA for all TCRbeta clonotypes obtained by the gDNA method from a handful of donors. The table comes from immuneACCESS by way of TCRdb, which keeps in-frame sequences with V and J called. Part of the clones is missing from these tables; in studies checked, under half for an unresolved V gene and the rest for unknown reasons. The D gene and trimming were derived from the DNA, and the V and J assignments and clone size from that table. The table for this sample lists 2 million to 2.5 million clones; roughly 93% of them were counted only once. Jointly, the top ten make up more than 0.35% of the sample.

Healthy HIV-negative adults with no recently reported acute infections or vaccinations were included as donors. Every donor was a Caucasian adult living in Nashville, Tennessee, USA. CD4+ T cells were enriched through magnetic negative selection, after which naive cells were positively selected on CD45RA and the remaining negative fraction served as the memory subset. After blood collection by leukapheresis, PBMCs were isolated using Ficoll-Histopaque density gradient centrifugation and then cryopreserved in the vapor phase of liquid nitrogen. Analytical flow cytometry was used to check the purity and quantity of every magnetically sorted T cell population. From each sorted fraction, genomic DNA was isolated and quantified by UV absorbance on a Nanodrop 2000c.

Sequenced: naive CD4+ T cells from PBMCs. Per the publication, the cell subset or site label means: CD45RA+ positively selected. The rearrangement combines TRBV5-1 with TRBJ2-1, and perhaps TRBD1 as D gene, on 6 matching bases. This clonotype was sampled from a young man in good health. Some clones in this sample may be carry-over from other donors' samples. The CDR3: CASSIPSGAYNEQFF. The nucleotides read TGCGCCAGCAGCATCCCCTCAGGGGCCTACAATGAGCAGTTCTTC.